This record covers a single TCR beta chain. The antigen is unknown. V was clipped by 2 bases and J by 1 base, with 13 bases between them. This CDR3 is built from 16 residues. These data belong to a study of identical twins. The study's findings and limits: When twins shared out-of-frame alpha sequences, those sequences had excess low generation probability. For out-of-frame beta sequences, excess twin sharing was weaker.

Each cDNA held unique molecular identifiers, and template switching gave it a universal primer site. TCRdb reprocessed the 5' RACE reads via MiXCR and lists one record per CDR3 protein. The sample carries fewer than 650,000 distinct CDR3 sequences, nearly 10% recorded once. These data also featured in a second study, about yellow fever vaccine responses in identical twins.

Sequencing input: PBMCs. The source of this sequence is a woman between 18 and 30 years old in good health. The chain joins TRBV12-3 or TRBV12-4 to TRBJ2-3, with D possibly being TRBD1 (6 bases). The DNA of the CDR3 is TGTGCCAGCAGTTTATTCGTGGGGGCCCGCACAGATACGCAGTATTTT. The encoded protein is CASSLFVGARTDTQYF.